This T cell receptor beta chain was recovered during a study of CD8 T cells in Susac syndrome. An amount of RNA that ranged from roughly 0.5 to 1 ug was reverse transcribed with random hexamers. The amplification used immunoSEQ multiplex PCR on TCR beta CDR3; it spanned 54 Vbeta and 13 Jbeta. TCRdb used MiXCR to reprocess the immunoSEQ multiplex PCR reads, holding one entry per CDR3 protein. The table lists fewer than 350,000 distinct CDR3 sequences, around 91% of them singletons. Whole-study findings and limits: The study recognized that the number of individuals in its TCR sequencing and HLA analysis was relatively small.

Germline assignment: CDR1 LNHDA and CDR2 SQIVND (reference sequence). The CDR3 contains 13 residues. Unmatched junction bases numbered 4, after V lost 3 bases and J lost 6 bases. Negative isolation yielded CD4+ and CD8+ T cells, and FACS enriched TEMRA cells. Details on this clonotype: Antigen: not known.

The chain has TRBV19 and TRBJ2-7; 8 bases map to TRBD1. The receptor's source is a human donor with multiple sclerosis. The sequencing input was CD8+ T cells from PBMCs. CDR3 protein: CASSIQGAREQYF. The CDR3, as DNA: TGTGCCAGTAGTATTCAGGGGGCGCGCGAGCAGTACTTC.